This T cell receptor beta chain came from a study of Tregs in tolerant kidney transplant recipients. General study results and limits: The small number of patients limits these findings pending further validation. This study did not directly address biological reproducibility. Tregs expanded with activated donor B cells seemed most donor-specific.

Unstimulated regulatory T cells (CD4+CD25+CD127-), CD4+CD25- non-regulatory cells, CD4 and CD8 cells were FACS-sorted from thawed PBMCs. Points on this clone: Antigen: not known.

Data came from immunoSEQ multiplex PCR; TCRdb stores just in-frame clones and leaves some out. The table lists about 120,000 clones, about 91% of them singletons. CDR1 and CDR2 from the germline V gene are SGHDT and YYEEEE. V shed 5 bases and J 7 bases; nucleotides not matched to a gene: 7. This CDR3 has 14 residues. The TCR was taken from a human donor in good health. Input material: CD4+ T cells from blood. The gene calls are TRBV5-6 and TRBJ1-4, with 8 bases fitting TRBD1. CDR3 amino acids: CASSLQGAFEKLFF. CDR3 nucleotides: TGTGCCAGCAGTCTTCAGGGGGCTTTTGAAAAACTGTTTTTT.